The source of this TCR beta chain is a study of cytomegalovirus exposure and HLA in healthy donors. Overall study results and limits: TRBV6-2, TRBV6-3 and other indistinguishable V segments were excluded. An Asian-associated ancestry cluster reportedly showed fewer N-insertions than the roughly 670-donor mean in a later analysis. According to an earlier analysis, most TCR beta V segments yielded productive rearrangements about 90% or about 30% of the time. Analysis was carried out at a later point, and it linked a missense DCLRE1C variant to TCR beta V- and J-gene trimming.

The CDR3 is 15 residues long. Trimming shortened V by 1 base and J by 3 bases, and 10 bases separated the two germline ends. In germline, CDR1 is SGHVS, CDR2 FQNEAQ. To note about this clone: What it binds is not known.

60 Vbeta and 13 Jbeta primers were used in PCR. Clones were read by immunoSEQ multiplex PCR, and TCRdb kept only the in-frame ones, dropping some. The sample has 140,000 or so clones, around two thirds seen once. This TCR came from a male donor in good health and CMV-seronegative. Specimen: PBMCs. The rearrangement links TRBV7-8 to TRBJ1-3; D is undetermined. DNA of the CDR3: TGTGCCAGCAGCTTAGGCCGTGCAGGTGGAAACACCATATATTTT. Amino acid sequence: CASSLGRAGGNTIYF.